One sample yielded the 15 T cell receptor beta chains listed below, sequenced in a study of response to subunit inactivated influenza vaccine. Via MiXCR, TCRdb re-called the RT-PCR reads, giving one row per CDR3 protein. The sample has 430,000 or so distinct CDR3 sequences, approximately 11% seen once. Material: PBMCs from blood, obtained more than 35 days after vaccination. These receptors were taken from a man aged 50-60 years who received an inactivated influenza vaccine.

This clonotype occurred many times. V usage is TRBV3-1 and J usage is TRBJ2-7; 7 bases are shared with TRBD2. CDR1 is LGHDT and CDR2 is YNNKEL in the germline V gene (reference sequence). The CDR3 consists of 16 residues. J was trimmed by 0 bases and V by 1 base; bases with no gene match: 6. As DNA, the CDR3 is TGTGCCAGCAGCCAAGTAAGAGGGAGGGCCTCCTACGAGCAGTACTTC. Its translation: CASSQVRGRASYEQYF.

There are a few counts of this clonotype. V and J are TRBV27 and TRBJ2-7; 8 nucleotides align to TRBD1. The CDR3 consists of 16 residues. The germline V gene encodes CDR1 MNHEY and CDR2 SMNVEV (reference sequence). Losses at the gene ends were 0 bases for V and 2 bases for J; bases not matched to a gene: 6. The DNA for the CDR3 is TGTGCCAGCAGTTTATCGTCGGCAGGGGGCCCCTACGAGCAGTACTTC. Its protein product is CASSLSSAGGPYEQYF.

This clonotype has more than one count but fewer than ten. V and J are TRBV12-3 or TRBV12-4 and TRBJ2-5; possible D gene TRBD1, 5 bases. The germline V and J ends were trimmed by 5 bases and 1 base, with 11 bases remaining between them. This CDR3 has 14 amino acids. The chain's CDR3 is CASSPGHLQETQYF. In nucleotides, the CDR3 is TGTGCCAGCAGTCCCGGACACCTCCAAGAGACCCAGTACTTC.

This clonotype was detected many times. J is TRBJ2-1 and V is TRBV20-1; TRBD2 matches at 7 bases. The CDR3 extends over 14 amino acids. The V gene end was trimmed by 3 bases and the J gene end by 5 bases; junction bases not matched to a gene: 7. Germline CDR1 and CDR2: DFQATT and SNEGSKA (reference sequence). The CDR3 protein is CSASVPGGHNEQFF. DNA of the CDR3: TGCAGTGCTAGTGTTCCGGGGGGTCACAATGAGCAGTTCTTC.

This clonotype was seen at least ten times. The V gene is TRBV12-3 or TRBV12-4, the J gene TRBJ2-2; D possibly corresponds to TRBD2 (8 bases). This CDR3 is 18 amino acids long. V was cut by 2 bases and J by 4 bases, with 20 bases left in between. In DNA, the CDR3 is TGTGCCAGCAGTTTAAACAGGGGCGGTAGCGGGATCACCGGGGAGCTGTTTTTT. Its protein is CASSLNRGGSGITGELFF.

This clonotype came up many times. The J gene is TRBJ1-1, the V gene TRBV12-3 or TRBV12-4; D uncertain. V was pared by 1 base and J by 9 bases, with 12 bases between. The CDR3 covers 13 residues. The chain's CDR3 is CASSLGDTAKAFF. CDR3 coding DNA: TGTGCCAGCAGTTTAGGAGACACAGCCAAAGCTTTCTTT.

This clonotype appeared a single time. The gene calls are TRBV5-5 and TRBJ2-3, with D hard to call. With 3 bases removed from V and 6 bases from J, the gap between germline ends came to 11 bases. Germline CDR1 is SGHKS and CDR2 is YYEKEE (reference sequence). CDR3 length: 13 residues. The CDR3 protein is CASSSRWMDTQYF. The DNA of the CDR3 is TGTGCCAGCAGCTCCCGCTGGATGGATACGCAGTATTTT.

The table lists this clonotype with a few counts. The chain has TRBV7-9 and TRBJ1-1, with D tentatively TRBD1 (6 bases). The V end lost 0 bases, the J end lost 2 bases, and 10 bases lay between the germline ends. The CDR3 has 15 amino acids. Looked up from germline, CDR1 is SEHNR and CDR2 is FQNEAQ (reference sequence). Written as DNA, the CDR3 is TGTGCCAGCAGCTTAGCGACAGGAGCCAACACTGAAGCTTTCTTT. It specifies CASSLATGANTEAFF. Supplemented by reference TRBV7-9 and TRBJ1-1, the full variable domain reads DTGVSQNPRHKITKRGQNVTFRCDPISEHNRLYWYRQTLGQGPEFLTYFQNEAQLEKSRLLSDRFSAERPKGSFSTLEIQRTEQGDSAMYLCASSLATGANTEAFFGQGTRLTVV.

Worth noting for this clonotype: Sequence at one end of the junction differs from germline and may be a read error. This rearrangement joins TRBV28 to TRBJ2-1; no definite D call. In germline, CDR1 is MDHEN, CDR2 SYDVKM. This CDR3 has 12 residues. The CDR3 protein is CASSFSTNRPLF. CDR3 coding DNA: TGTGCCAGCAGTTTCAGTACTAACCGGCCGCTCTTC.

The chain combines TRBV12-3 or TRBV12-4 with TRBJ1-3; a possible D gene is TRBD1 (6 bases). The CDR3 contains 15 residues. The V end was cut by 4 bases, the J end by 0 bases, with 10 bases between. The CDR3 DNA reads TGTGCCAGCAGTTCTACAGGGAGCTCTGGAAACACCATATATTTT. Amino acids: CASSSTGSSGNTIYF.

This clonotype was counted many times. The junction departs from germline at one end; a sequencing error may be responsible. The chain's CDR3 is CASSLASTGELFF. The CDR3 nucleotides are TGTGCCAGCAGCTTAGCGTCCACCGGGGAGCTGTTTTTT. The genes are TRBV5-1 and TRBJ2-2; tentatively, D is TRBD2 (5 bases). From germline, CDR1 is SGHRS and CDR2 YFSETQ. The CDR3 totals 13 residues.

V usage is TRBV12-3 or TRBV12-4 and J usage is TRBJ2-3; the D gene is possibly TRBD2 (5 bases). Trimming shortened V by 4 bases and J by 2 bases, and 19 bases separated the two germline ends. The CDR3 contains 17 residues. CDR3: CASSSQRGRKATDTQYF. Written as DNA, the CDR3 is TGTGCCAGCAGTTCCCAGAGAGGGAGAAAGGCCACAGATACGCAGTATTTT.

J is TRBJ2-1 and V is TRBV7-9; weak D call: TRBD2 (6 bases). Germline assignment: CDR1 SEHNR and CDR2 FQNEAQ (reference sequence). The V end lost 7 bases, the J end lost 8 bases, and 21 bases lay between the germline ends. The CDR3 contains 15 residues. In DNA form, the CDR3 reads TGTGCCAGCACCACTTCGGTGGAAGGAGGGGATGAGCAGTTCTTC. Translation: CASTTSVEGGDEQFF.

V gene TRBV29-1 combines with J gene TRBJ2-3; D remains ambiguous. Trimming left V 3 bases short and J 1 base short, with 17 bases between. Germline V gene data show CDR1 as SQVTM and CDR2 as ANQGSEA. The CDR3 contains 16 residues. The CDR3 region is CSVEGQWVLGTDTQYF. CDR3 nucleotide sequence: TGCAGCGTTGAGGGCCAATGGGTTCTGGGCACAGATACGCAGTATTTT.

The chain is built from TRBV7-9 and TRBJ1-4; D is uncertain. Germline assignment: CDR1 SEHNR and CDR2 FQNEAQ (reference sequence). Deletions cut 5 bases from V and 12 bases from J, with 10 bases between. This CDR3 spans 11 amino acids. The CDR3 spells CASSRGDQLFF. CDR3 sequence (DNA): TGTGCCAGCAGCCGCGGTGACCAACTGTTTTTT.